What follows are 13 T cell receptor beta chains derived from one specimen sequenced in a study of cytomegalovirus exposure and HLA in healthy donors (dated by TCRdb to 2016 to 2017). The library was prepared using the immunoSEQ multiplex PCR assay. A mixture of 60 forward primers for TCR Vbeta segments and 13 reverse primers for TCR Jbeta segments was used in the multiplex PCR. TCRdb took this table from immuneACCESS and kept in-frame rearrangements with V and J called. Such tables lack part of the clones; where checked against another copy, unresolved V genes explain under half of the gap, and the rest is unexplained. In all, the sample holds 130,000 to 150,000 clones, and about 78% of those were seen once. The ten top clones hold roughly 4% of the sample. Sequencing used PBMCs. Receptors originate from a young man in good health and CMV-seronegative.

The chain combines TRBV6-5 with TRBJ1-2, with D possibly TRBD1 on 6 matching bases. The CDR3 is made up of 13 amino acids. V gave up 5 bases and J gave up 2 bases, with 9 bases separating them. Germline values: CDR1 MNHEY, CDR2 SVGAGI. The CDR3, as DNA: TGTGCCAGCAGTGTGGACAGAAACTATGGCTACACCTTC. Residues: CASSVDRNYGYTF.

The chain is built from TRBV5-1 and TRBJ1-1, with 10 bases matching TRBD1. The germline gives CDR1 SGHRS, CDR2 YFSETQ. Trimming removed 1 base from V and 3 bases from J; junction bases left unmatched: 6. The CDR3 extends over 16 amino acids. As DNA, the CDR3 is TGCGCCAGCAGCTTGTTCGGGACAGGGGATGACACTGAAGCTTTCTTT. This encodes CASSLFGTGDDTEAFF.

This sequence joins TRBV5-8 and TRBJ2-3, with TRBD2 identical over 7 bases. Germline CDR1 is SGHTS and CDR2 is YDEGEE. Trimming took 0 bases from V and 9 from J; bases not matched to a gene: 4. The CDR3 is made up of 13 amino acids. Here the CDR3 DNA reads TGTGCCAGCAGCTTGGCCGGGAGGAGGACGCAGTATTTT. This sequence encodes CASSLAGRRTQYF.

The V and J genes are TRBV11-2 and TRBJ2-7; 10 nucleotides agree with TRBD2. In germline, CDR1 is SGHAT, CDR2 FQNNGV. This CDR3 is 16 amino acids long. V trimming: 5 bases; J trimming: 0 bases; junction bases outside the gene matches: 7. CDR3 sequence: CASSIRLAGASYEQYF. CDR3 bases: TGTGCCAGCAGCATACGTCTAGCGGGAGCCTCCTACGAGCAGTACTTC.

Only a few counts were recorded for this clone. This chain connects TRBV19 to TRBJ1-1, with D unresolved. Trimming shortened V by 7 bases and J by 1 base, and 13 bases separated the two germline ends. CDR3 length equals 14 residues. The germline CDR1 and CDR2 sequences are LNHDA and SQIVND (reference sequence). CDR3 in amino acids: CASIRNGRNTEAFF. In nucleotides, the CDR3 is TGTGCCAGTATTCGAAACGGGAGGAACACTGAAGCTTTCTTT.

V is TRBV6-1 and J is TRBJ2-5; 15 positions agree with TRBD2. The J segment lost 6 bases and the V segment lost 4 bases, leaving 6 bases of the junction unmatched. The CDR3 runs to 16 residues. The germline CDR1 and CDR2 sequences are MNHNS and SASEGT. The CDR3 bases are TGTGCCAGCAGTGTTGGACTAGCGGGAGGGCCGAAGACCCAGTACTTC. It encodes CASSVGLAGGPKTQYF.

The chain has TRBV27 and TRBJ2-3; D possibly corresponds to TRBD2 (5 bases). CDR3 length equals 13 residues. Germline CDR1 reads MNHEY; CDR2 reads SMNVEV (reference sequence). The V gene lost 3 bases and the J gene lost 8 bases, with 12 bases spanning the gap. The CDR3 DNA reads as TGTGCCAGCAGTTTGGCGGGCCGTGGTACGCAGTATTTT. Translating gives CASSLAGRGTQYF.

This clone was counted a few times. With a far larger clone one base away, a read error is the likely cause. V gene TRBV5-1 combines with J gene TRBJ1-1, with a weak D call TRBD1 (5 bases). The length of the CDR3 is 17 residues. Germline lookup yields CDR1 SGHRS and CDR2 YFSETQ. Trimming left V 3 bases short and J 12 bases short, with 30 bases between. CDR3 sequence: CASSYEGVWPSRNVSFF. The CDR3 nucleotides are TGCGCCAGCAGCTACGAAGGGGTCTGGCCCTCCAGGAACGTGTCTTTCTTT.

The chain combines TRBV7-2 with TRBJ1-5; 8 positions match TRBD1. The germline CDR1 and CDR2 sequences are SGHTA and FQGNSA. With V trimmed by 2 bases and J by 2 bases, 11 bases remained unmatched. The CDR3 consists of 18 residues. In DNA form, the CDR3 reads TGTGCCAGCAGCTTACTAGGACAGGGACGGGGTCGCAATCAGCCCCAGCATTTT. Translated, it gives CASSLLGQGRGRNQPQHF.

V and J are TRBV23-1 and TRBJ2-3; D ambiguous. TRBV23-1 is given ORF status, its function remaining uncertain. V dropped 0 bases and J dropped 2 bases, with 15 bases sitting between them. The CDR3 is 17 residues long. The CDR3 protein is CASSQSGSSAHTDTQYF. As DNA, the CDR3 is TGCGCCAGCAGTCAATCCGGGTCCTCAGCACACACAGATACGCAGTATTTT.

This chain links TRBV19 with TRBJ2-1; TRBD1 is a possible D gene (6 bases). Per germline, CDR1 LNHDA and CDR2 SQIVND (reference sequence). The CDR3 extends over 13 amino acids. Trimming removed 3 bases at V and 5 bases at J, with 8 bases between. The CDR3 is CASSITGNNEQFF. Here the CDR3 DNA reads TGTGCCAGTAGTATTACAGGGAACAATGAGCAGTTCTTC.

CDR3 protein: CASSQVTTNEQFF. CDR3 nucleotides: TGCGCCAGCAGCCAAGTTACAACAAATGAGCAGTTCTTC. The chain employs TRBV4-1 and TRBJ2-1; the D is unclear. Trimming stripped 1 base from V and 7 bases from J, with 8 bases between. The CDR3 is 13 amino acids. Germline assignment: CDR1 MGHRA and CDR2 YSYEKL.

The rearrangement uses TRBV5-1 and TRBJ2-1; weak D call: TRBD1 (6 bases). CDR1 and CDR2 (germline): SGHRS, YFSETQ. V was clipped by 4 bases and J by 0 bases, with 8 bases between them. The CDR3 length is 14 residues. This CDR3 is CASSGGSSYNEQFF. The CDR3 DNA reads TGCGCCAGCAGCGGGGGCAGCTCCTACAATGAGCAGTTCTTC.